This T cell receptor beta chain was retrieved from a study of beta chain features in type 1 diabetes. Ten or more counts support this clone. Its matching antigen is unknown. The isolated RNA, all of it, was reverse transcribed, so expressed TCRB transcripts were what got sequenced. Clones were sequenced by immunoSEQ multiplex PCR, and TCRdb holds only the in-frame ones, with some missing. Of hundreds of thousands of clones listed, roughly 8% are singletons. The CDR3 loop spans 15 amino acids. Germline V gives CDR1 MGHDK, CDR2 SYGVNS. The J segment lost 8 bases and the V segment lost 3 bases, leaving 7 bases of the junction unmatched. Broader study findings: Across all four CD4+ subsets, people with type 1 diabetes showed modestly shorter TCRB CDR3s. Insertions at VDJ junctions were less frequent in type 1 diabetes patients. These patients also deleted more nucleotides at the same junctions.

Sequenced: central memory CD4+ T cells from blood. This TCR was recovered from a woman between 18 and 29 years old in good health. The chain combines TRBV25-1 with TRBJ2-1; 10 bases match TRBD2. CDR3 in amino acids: CASSDASGSYDEQFF. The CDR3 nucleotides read TGTGCCAGCAGTGACGCTAGCGGGAGTTATGATGAGCAGTTCTTC.